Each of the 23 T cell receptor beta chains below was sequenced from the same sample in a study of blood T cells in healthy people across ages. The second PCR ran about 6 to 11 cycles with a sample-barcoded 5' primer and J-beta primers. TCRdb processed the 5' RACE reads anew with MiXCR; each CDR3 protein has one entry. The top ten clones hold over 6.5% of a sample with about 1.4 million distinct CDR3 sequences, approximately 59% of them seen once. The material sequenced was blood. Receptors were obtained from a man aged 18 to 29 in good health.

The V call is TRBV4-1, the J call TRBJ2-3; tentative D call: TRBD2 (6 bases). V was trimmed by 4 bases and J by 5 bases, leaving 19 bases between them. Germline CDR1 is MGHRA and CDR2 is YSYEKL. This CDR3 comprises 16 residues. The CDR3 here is CASSLYFREEGDTQYF. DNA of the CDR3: TGCGCCAGCAGCCTCTACTTCAGGGAGGAGGGAGATACGCAGTATTTT.

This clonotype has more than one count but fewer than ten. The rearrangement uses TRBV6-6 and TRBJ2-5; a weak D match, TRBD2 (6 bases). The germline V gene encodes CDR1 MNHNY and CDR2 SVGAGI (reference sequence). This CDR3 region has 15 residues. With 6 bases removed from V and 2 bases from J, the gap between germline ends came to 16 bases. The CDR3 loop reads CASSPWMTRQETQYF. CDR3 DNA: TGTGCCAGCAGCCCATGGATGACTAGACAAGAGACCCAGTACTTC.

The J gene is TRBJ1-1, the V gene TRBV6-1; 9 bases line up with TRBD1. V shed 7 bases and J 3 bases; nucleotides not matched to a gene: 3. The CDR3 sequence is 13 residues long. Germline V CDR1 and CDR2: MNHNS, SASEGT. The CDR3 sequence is CASTQGADTEAFF. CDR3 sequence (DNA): TGTGCCAGCACACAGGGGGCGGACACTGAAGCTTTCTTT.

CDR3 DNA: TGCGCCAGCAGGACGAGACTAGCGGGATACTTGCGTGAGACCCAGTACTTC. Residues: CASRTRLAGYLRETQYF. V gene TRBV5-1 combines with J gene TRBJ2-5; the match to TRBD2 covers 11 bases. The CDR3 extends over 17 amino acids. CDR1 and CDR2 from the germline V gene are SGHRS and YFSETQ. V trimming: 5 bases; J trimming: 5 bases; junction bases outside the gene matches: 14.

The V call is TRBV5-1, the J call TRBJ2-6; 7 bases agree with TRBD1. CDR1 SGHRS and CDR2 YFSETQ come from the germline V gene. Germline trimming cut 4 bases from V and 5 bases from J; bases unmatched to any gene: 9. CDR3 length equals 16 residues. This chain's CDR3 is CASSTTTGNRANVLTF. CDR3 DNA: TGCGCCAGCAGCACAACGACAGGGAACAGGGCCAACGTCCTGACTTTC.

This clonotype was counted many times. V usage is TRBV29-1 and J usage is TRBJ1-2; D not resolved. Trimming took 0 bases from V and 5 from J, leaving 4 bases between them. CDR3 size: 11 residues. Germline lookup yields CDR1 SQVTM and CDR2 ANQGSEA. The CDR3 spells CSVEENYGYTF. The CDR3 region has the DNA TGCAGCGTTGAAGAGAATTATGGCTACACCTTC.

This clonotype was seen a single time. Here the CDR3 DNA reads TGTGCCAGCAGCGTGGGGACAGGGCCCTTAGGGTCACCCCTCCACTTT. It codes for CASSVGTGPLGSPLHF. This chain uses TRBV5-5 with TRBJ1-6, with 9 positions matching TRBD1. With 4 bases clipped from V and 10 bases from J, the junction kept 12 bases outside the gene matches. Germline loops: CDR1 SGHKS, CDR2 YYEKEE (reference sequence). The CDR3 is 16 residues long.

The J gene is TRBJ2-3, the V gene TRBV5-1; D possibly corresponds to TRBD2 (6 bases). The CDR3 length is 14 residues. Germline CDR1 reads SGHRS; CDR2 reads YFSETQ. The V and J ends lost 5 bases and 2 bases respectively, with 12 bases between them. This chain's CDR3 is CASRSGGTTDTQYF. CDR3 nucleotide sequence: TGCGCCAGCAGAAGCGGCGGGACCACAGATACGCAGTATTTT.

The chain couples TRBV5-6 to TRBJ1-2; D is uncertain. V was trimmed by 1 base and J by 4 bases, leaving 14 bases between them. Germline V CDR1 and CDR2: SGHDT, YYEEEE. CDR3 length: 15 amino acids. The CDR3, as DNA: TGTGCCAGCAGCTTGAGAGTATCGATTGTCTATGGCTACACCTTC. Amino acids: CASSLRVSIVYGYTF.

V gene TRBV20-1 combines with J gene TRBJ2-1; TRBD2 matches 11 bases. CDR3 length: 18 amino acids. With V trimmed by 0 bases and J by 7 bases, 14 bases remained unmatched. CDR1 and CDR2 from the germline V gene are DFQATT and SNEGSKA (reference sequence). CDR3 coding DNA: TGCAGTGCTAGAGAATCTAGCGGGAGGACCACAGAGTCAAATGAGCAGTTCTTC. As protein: CSARESSGRTTESNEQFF.

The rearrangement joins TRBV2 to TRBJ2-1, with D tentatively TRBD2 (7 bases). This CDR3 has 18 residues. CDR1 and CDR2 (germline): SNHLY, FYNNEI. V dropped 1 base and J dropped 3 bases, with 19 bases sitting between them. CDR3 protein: CASSEGGGWDSFYNEQFF. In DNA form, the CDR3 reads TGTGCCAGCAGTGAAGGGGGGGGCTGGGACTCCTTCTACAATGAGCAGTTCTTC.

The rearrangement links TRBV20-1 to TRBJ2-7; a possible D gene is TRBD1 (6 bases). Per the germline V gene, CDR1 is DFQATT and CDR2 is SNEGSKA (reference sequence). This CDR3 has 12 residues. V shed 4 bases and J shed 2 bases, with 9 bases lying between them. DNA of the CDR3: TGCAGTGCTAACCGGGACACCTACGAGCAGTACTTC. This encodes CSANRDTYEQYF.

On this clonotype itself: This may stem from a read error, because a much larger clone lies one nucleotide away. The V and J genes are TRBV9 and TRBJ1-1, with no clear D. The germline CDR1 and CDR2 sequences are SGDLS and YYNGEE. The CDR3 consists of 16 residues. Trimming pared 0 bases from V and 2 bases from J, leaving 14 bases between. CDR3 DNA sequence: TGTGCCAGCAGCGTAGGGGCGGCATTTGTTAACACTGAAGCTTTCTTT. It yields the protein CASSVGAAFVNTEAFF.

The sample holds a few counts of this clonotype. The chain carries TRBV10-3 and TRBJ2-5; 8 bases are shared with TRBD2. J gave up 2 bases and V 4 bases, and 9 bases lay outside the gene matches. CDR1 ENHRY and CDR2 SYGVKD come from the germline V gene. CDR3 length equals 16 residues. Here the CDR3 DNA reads TGTGCCATCAGTGGAGTGGTAGCGGGAAGACAAGAGACCCAGTACTTC. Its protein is CAISGVVAGRQETQYF.

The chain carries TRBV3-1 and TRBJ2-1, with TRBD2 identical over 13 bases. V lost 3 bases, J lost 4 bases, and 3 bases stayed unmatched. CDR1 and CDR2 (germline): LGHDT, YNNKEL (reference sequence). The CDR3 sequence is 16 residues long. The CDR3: CASSHTLAGGYNEQFF. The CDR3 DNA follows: TGTGCCAGCAGCCACACACTAGCGGGGGGGTACAATGAGCAGTTCTTC.

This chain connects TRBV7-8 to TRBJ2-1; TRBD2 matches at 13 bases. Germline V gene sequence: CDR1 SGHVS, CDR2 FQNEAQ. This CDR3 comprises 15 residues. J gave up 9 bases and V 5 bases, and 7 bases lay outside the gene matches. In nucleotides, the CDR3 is TGTGCCAGCAGCCCACTAGCGGGGGGGATCGGTGAGCAGTTCTTC. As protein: CASSPLAGGIGEQFF.

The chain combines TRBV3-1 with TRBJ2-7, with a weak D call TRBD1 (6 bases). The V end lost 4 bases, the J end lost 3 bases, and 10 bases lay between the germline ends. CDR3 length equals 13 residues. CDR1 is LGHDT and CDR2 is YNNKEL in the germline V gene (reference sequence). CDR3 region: CASSRSGDYEQYF. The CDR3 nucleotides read TGTGCCAGCAGCCGTTCAGGGGACTACGAGCAGTACTTC.

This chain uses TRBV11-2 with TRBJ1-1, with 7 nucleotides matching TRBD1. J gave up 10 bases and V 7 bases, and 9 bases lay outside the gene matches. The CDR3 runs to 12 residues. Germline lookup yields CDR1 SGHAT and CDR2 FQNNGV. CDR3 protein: CASTSGGLGAFF. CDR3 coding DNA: TGTGCCAGCACCTCAGGGGGTTTGGGAGCTTTCTTT.

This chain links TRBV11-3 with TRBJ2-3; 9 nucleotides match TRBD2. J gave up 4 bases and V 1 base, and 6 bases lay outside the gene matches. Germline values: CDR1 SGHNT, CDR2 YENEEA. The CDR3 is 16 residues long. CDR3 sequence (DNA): TGTGCCAGCAGCTTAGTAGCGGGAGAAGAACCAGATACGCAGTATTTT. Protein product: CASSLVAGEEPDTQYF.

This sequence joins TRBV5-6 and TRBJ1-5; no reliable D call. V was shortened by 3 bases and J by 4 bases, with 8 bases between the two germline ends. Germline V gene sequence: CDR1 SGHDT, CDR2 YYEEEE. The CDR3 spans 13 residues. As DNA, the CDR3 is TGTGCCAGCAGCTCGGAACCGAATCAGCCCCAGCATTTT. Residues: CASSSEPNQPQHF.

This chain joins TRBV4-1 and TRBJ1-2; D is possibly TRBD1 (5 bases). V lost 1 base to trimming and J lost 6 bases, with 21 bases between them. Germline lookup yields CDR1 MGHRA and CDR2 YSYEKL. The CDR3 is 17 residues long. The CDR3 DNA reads TGCGCCAGCAGCCAAGGCCGCGGACAACGCGTAAGGGATGGCTACACCTTC. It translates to CASSQGRGQRVRDGYTF.

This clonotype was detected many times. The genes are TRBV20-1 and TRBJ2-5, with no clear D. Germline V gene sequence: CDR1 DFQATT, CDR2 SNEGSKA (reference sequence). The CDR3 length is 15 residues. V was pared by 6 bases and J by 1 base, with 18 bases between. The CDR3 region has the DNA TGCAGTGCAAGTCCCCTGCGGAACAGCCAAGAGACCCAGTACTTC. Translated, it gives CSASPLRNSQETQYF.

CDR3 in amino acids: CSARPPTNTEAFF. As DNA, the CDR3 is TGCAGTGCTAGGCCCCCAACGAACACTGAAGCTTTCTTT. The chain couples TRBV20-1 to TRBJ1-1; unclear D gene. Germline loops: CDR1 DFQATT, CDR2 SNEGSKA (reference sequence). The V and J ends lost 3 bases and 1 base respectively, with 9 bases between them. The CDR3 consists of 13 residues.